This T cell receptor (beta chain) was found in a study of blood T cells in healthy people across ages. The use of a sample-barcoded 5' primer and a J-beta primer mix characterized a second PCR of roughly 7 to 12 cycles. The template-switch adaptor, which had 12 random nucleotides, put a tag on each cDNA molecule. From the 5' RACE reads, TCRdb called clonotypes with MiXCR, one entry per CDR3 protein. The table includes some 1.6 million distinct CDR3 sequences, about 35% detected once. This clonotype has just a few counts. Its cognate antigen is unknown. Whole-study results and caveats: Older age coincided with a roughly linear decline in TCR beta diversity per million T cells. Naive CD4+ cell counts and diversity both ran higher in long-lived than in aged donors.

Material: blood. The sequence derives from a woman aged 25 to 39 in good health.

Here the CDR3 reads CASSLGTSGSLYNEQFF. The CDR3 DNA reads as TGTGCCAGCAGCTTAGGGACTAGCGGGTCCCTCTACAATGAGCAGTTCTTC. This chain links TRBV11-2 with TRBJ2-1; TRBD2 matches 11 bases. V trimming: 1 base; J trimming: 3 bases; junction bases outside the gene matches: 5. The CDR3 length is 17 residues. Germline V gene data show CDR1 as SGHAT and CDR2 as FQNNGV.